Ten or more counts support the clone carrying this T cell receptor (beta chain). The antigen is not known. V was clipped by 4 bases and J by 6 bases; unmatched bases: 12. The CDR3 runs 16 residues. Germline CDR1 PRHDT, CDR2 FYEKMQ (reference sequence). There were TCR beta CDR3 regions amplified from RNA transcripts. HTBI primers were the set used in a first-round RT-PCR of the TCR CDR3. A single record per CDR3 protein comes from TCRdb applying MiXCR to the multiplex PCR reads. The sample shows 350,000 or so distinct CDR3 sequences, 15% to 20% of them seen only once. Pregnant or lactating patients were excluded, as were those with uncontrolled infection or other autoimmune disease. Each diagnosis drew on symptoms, thyroxine, TRAb, thyroid ultrasound and orbital computed tomography findings. These data belong to a study of T cells in Graves' hyperthyroidism and ophthalmopathy. Study at large: Peripheral blood specimens were obtained at initial diagnosis, prior to any treatment. Study-level points and caveats: Using 13 V-J features, a model discriminated ophthalmopathy from stable hyperthyroidism.

The rearrangement uses TRBV13 and TRBJ2-7; 10 bases match TRBD2. The specimen was blood. This TCR came from a woman aged 40 to 49 with Graves' ophthalmopathy. CDR3: CASSSGAGTSVSEQYF. The CDR3 DNA is TGTGCCAGCAGCTCGGGGGCCGGGACTAGCGTCTCCGAGCAGTACTTC.